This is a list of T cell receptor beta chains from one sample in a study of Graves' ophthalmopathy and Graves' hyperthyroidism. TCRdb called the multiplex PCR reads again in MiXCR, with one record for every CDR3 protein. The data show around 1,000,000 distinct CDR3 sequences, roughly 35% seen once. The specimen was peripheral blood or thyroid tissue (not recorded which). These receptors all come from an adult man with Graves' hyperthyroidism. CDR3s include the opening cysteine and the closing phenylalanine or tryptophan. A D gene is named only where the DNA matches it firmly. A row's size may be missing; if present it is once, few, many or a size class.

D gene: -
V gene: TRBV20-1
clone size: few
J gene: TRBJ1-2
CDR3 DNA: TGCAGTGCTAGAGGTCTTAGCGAGGGCTACACCTTC
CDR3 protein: CSARGLSEGYTF

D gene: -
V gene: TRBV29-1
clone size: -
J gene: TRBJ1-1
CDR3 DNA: TGCAGCGTTGAGTCACGTATGAACACTGAAGCTTTCTTT
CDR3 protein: CSVESRMNTEAFF

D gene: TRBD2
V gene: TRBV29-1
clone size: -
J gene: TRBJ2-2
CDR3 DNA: TGCGCTGTTACTAGCGGGGGGGCCGGGGAGCTGTTTTTT
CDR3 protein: CAVTSGGAGELFF

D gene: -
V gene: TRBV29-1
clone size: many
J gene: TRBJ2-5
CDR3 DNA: TGCAGCGTTGGCTCTACCTTAGGGGAGACCCAGTACTTC
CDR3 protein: CSVGSTLGETQYF

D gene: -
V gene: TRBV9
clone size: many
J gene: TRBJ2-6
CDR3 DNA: TGTGCCAGCAGCGTAGCAATCGGTGCCTCTGGGGCCAACGTCCTGACTTTC
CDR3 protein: CASSVAIGASGANVLTF

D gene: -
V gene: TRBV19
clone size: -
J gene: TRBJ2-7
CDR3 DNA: TGTGCCACTCAGATAGACAGGTTTTTCCCGACCGGCTACGAGCAGTACTTC
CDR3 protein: CATQIDRFFPTGYEQYF

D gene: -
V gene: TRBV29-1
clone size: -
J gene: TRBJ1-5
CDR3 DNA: TGCAGCGTTGTGTCAGACTCGGGCAATCAGCCCCAGCATTTT
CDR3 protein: CSVVSDSGNQPQHF

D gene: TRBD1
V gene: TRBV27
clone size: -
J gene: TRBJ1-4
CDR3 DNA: TGTGCCAGCAGTCCACAGGGGGCGCGTGAAAAACTGTTTTTT
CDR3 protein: CASSPQGAREKLFF

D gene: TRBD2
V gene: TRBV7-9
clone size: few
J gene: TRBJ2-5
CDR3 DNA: TGTGCCAGCAGCACCAAACTAGCGGCTCAAGAGACCCAGTACTTC
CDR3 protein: CASSTKLAAQETQYF

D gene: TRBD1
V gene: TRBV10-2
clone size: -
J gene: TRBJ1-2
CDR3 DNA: TGCGCCAGCAGCCTCCCGGGACAGGGTGATGGCTACACCTTC
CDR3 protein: CASSLPGQGDGYTF

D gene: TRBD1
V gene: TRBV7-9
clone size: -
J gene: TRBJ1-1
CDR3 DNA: TGTGCCAGCAGCTTAGCGCGGGGTAAGAGGACAGGGGCGAACACTGAAGCTTTCTTT
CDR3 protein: CASSLARGKRTGANTEAFF

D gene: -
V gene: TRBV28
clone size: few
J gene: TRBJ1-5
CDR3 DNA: TGTGCCAGCAGTTTAGTCCCAGCCCAAGGGAGGCCCCAGCATTTT
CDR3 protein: CASSLVPAQGRPQHF

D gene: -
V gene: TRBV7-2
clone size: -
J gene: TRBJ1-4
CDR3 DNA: TGTGCCAGCAGCTTAAGGGCAAGAAATGAAAAACTGTTTTTT
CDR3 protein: CASSLRARNEKLFF

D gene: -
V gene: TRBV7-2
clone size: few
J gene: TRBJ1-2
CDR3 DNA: TGTGCCAGCAGCTCGGAGACAGGATTTTATGGCTACACCTTC
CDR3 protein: CASSSETGFYGYTF

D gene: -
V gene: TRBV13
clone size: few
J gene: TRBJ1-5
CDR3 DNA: TGTGCCAGCAGTTACTCGGGTAATCAGTCCCAGCATTTT
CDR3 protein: CASSYSGNQSQHF

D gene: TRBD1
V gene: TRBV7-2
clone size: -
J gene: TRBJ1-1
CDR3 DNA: TGTGCCAGCAGCATTCCGGGACAGGGGGCGTATAACACTGAAGCTTTCTTT
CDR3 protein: CASSIPGQGAYNTEAFF